This TCR beta chain derives from a study of shared clonotypes between healthy human individuals. Whole-study results and caveats: Among the subsets, naive ones generally showed larger estimated richness than memory ones.

It was into CD45RA+ naive and CD45RA-negative memory subsets that the CD4+ cells were split. Points on this clone: Its specificity is unknown.

Here immunoSEQ multiplex PCR was the method, and the copy in TCRdb shows in-frame clones only, minus some. Of 2 million to 3 million clones listed, 80% to 95% are singletons. V gave up 6 bases and J gave up 3 bases; unmatched junction bases: 12. The CDR3 extends over 19 amino acids. Germline V gene sequence: CDR1 SEHNR, CDR2 FQNEAQ (reference sequence). The chain uses TRBV7-9 and TRBJ2-6; TRBD1 matches 12 bases. The source material was naive CD4+ T cells from PBMCs. Subset reported: CD45RA+ positively selected. The sequence derives from a man between 18 and 29 years old in good health. Some clones in this sample may be carry-over from other donors' samples. The CDR3 sequence: CASRRIPGQGAGGANVLTF. CDR3 nucleotide sequence: TGTGCCAGCAGACGCATCCCGGGACAGGGGGCGGGTGGGGCCAACGTCCTGACTTTC.